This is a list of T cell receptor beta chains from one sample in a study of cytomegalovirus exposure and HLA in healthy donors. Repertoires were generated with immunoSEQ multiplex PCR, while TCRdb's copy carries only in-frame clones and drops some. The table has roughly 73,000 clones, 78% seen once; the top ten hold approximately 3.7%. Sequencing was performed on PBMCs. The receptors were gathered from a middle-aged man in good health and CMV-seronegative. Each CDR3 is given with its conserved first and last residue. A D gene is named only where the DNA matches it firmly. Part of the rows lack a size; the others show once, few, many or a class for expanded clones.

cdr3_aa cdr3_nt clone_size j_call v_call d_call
CASSGQGQVAETQYF TGTGCCAGCAGTGGACAGGGGCAGGTGGCAGAGACCCAGTACTTC . TRBJ2-5 TRBV11-2 TRBD1
CASSFTGTGGNQPQHF TGTGCCAGCAGCTTTACCGGGACAGGGGGCAATCAGCCCCAGCATTTT . TRBJ1-5 TRBV7-2 TRBD1
CASSYWDTLNTEAFF TGTGCCAGCAGCTACTGGGACACATTGAACACTGAAGCTTTCTTT . TRBJ1-1 TRBV28 .
CASSYSRETQYF TGTGCCAGCAGTTACTCGAGGGAGACCCAGTACTTC . TRBJ2-5 TRBV6-5 .
CASTPTGGLYEQYF TGTGCCAGCACCCCCACTGGGGGCCTCTACGAGCAGTACTTC once TRBJ2-7 TRBV7-2 .
CASSAQGNGNTIYF TGTGCCAGCAGTGCACAGGGTAATGGAAACACCATATATTTT once TRBJ1-3 TRBV6-5 .
CAIHRNQETQYF TGTGCCATACACAGGAACCAAGAGACCCAGTACTTC . TRBJ2-5 TRBV6-1 .
CASSLNRGTEAFF TGTGCCAGCAGCTTAAATAGGGGCACTGAAGCTTTCTTT once TRBJ1-1 TRBV11-3 .
CASSIVGATNEKLFF TGTGCCAGTAGTATAGTTGGAGCAACTAATGAAAAACTGTTTTTT few TRBJ1-4 TRBV19 .
CASSLLAGVGSPLHF TGTGCCAGCAGTTTATTGGCAGGGGTGGGTTCACCCCTCCACTTT . TRBJ1-6 TRBV27 .
CASTFIAKGFYEQYF TGTGCCAGCACCTTTATAGCAAAGGGGTTCTACGAGCAGTACTTC few TRBJ2-7 TRBV6-5 .
CASSHLSAETEAFF TGTGCCAGCAGTCACTTATCTGCCGAGACTGAAGCTTTCTTT . TRBJ1-1 TRBV27 .
CASSLFSGTGAPKPGELFF TGCGCCAGCAGCTTGTTCTCCGGGACAGGAGCCCCTAAACCCGGGGAGCTGTTTTTT . TRBJ2-2 TRBV5-1 TRBD1
CASSQLGQVGGAQYF TGTGCCAGCAGCCAATTAGGACAGGTCGGGGGTGCCCAGTACTTC . TRBJ2-5 TRBV4-2 .
CASSRQDTEAFF TGTGCCAGCAGCCGACAGGACACTGAAGCTTTCTTT . TRBJ1-1 TRBV7-8 .
CASSPRTGERRNTEAFF TGTGCCAGCAGCCCAAGGACAGGGGAGCGGAGGAACACTGAAGCTTTCTTT few TRBJ1-1 TRBV7-2 TRBD1
CASSREQWLVAFF TGTGCCAGCAGCCGGGAACAGTGGTTGGTAGCTTTCTTT few TRBJ1-1 TRBV5-6 .
CASSLDRGGLFF TGCGCCAGCAGCCTTGACAGGGGTGGGCTGTTTTTT few TRBJ2-2 TRBV5-1 TRBD1
CASRPPDSNNQPQHF TGTGCCAGCAGACCCCCGGACAGTAACAATCAGCCCCAGCATTTT once TRBJ1-5 TRBV6-6 .
CASSLALSPGNTIYF TGTGCCAGCAGCTTAGCGCTATCCCCTGGAAACACCATATATTTT . TRBJ1-3 TRBV7-6 .
CASTWTGNYGYTF TGTGCCAGCACTTGGACAGGGAACTATGGCTACACCTTC . TRBJ1-2 TRBV2 TRBD1
CASSFGRNYGYTF TGCGCCAGCAGCTTCGGCAGGAACTATGGCTACACCTTC . TRBJ1-2 TRBV5-1 .
CASSLVQGNSPLHF TGTGCCAGCAGCTTAGTACAGGGAAATTCACCCCTCCACTTT . TRBJ1-6 TRBV11-1 .